These 31 T cell receptor beta chains were all obtained from the same sample, sequenced in a study of PD-1 blockade in classical Hodgkin lymphoma. Clones were sequenced by immunoSEQ multiplex PCR, and TCRdb holds only the in-frame ones, with some missing. This repertoire shows about 86,000 clones, 80% to 90% found once; its top ten account for around 10%. Each patient's relapse followed autologous stem cell transplantation, and brentuximab vedotin exposure varied. This specimen was peripheral blood mononuclear cells (PBMCs), taken before the second cycle of nivolumab. These receptors were taken from a human donor with classical Hodgkin lymphoma.

The chain joins TRBV6-5 to TRBJ1-5; the D is unclear. The V gene lost 0 bases and the J gene lost 2 bases, with 8 bases spanning the gap. CDR1 is MNHEY and CDR2 is SVGAGI in the germline V gene. The CDR3 totals 15 residues. The CDR3 sequence: CASSYSRVGNQPQHF. The CDR3 nucleotides read TGTGCCAGCAGTTACTCACGGGTTGGCAATCAGCCCCAGCATTTT.

The CDR3: CASSRSETGELFF. The CDR3, as DNA: TGTGCCAGCAGCCGAAGTGAAACCGGGGAGCTGTTTTTT. The chain combines TRBV2 with TRBJ2-2; D gene ambiguous. Germline CDR1 is SNHLY and CDR2 is FYNNEI. CDR3 length: 13 residues. V lost 6 bases to trimming and J lost 5 bases, with 10 bases between them.

J is TRBJ2-1 and V is TRBV28; a weak D match, TRBD2 (6 bases). There are 12 residues in the CDR3. In germline, CDR1 is MDHEN, CDR2 SYDVKM. Trimming left V 8 bases short and J 7 bases short, with 12 bases between. Here the CDR3 DNA reads TGTGCCAGCTCTTATGGGGGGAATGAGCAGTTCTTC. This codes for CASSYGGNEQFF.

The chain has TRBV19 and TRBJ1-1; D remains unclear. This CDR3 comprises 13 residues. CDR1 and CDR2 from the germline V gene are LNHDA and SQIVND (reference sequence). V was clipped by 5 bases and J by 3 bases, with 10 bases between them. CDR3 sequence (DNA): TGTGCCAGTAGTCAGAGAGTAGACACTGAAGCTTTCTTT. Translating it yields CASSQRVDTEAFF.

The chain combines TRBV29-1 with TRBJ1-2; D is uncertain. The CDR3 length is 12 residues. Germline CDR1 and CDR2: SQVTM and ANQGSEA. V lost 2 bases and J 0 bases, leaving 4 bases between the germline ends. CDR3 residues: CSVEQTNYGYTF. CDR3 DNA sequence: TGCAGCGTTGAACAGACTAACTATGGCTACACCTTC.

The V call is TRBV7-9, the J call TRBJ1-3; D is unresolved. The CDR3 spans 17 residues. V lost 4 bases to trimming and J lost 0 bases, with 16 bases between them. CDR1 and CDR2 from the germline V gene are SEHNR and FQNEAQ (reference sequence). As DNA, the CDR3 is TGTGCCAGCAGCTCCCGGAACGCGCGACTCTCTGGAAACACCATATATTTT. Translating it yields CASSSRNARLSGNTIYF.

This clone occurred a few times. This rearrangement joins TRBV30 to TRBJ2-7, with 9 bases that match TRBD2. After removal of 1 base from V and 2 bases from J, the junction contained 6 bases not matched to a gene. The germline CDR1 and CDR2 sequences are GTSNPN and SVGIG (reference sequence). This CDR3 has 15 amino acids. The CDR3 loop reads CAWSESGRPPYEQYF. The CDR3, as DNA: TGTGCCTGGAGTGAAAGCGGGAGGCCCCCCTACGAGCAGTACTTC.

The rearrangement links TRBV12-5 to TRBJ2-1, with D possibly TRBD1 on 6 matching bases. Trimming removed 3 bases at V and 4 bases at J, with 7 bases between. The CDR3 covers 13 residues. Germline assignment: CDR1 LGHNT and CDR2 FRNRAP. The CDR3 sequence is CASGLGGYNEQFF. The CDR3 DNA reads TGTGCTAGTGGTTTAGGGGGATACAATGAGCAGTTCTTC.

The rearrangement links TRBV15 to TRBJ2-5; D is perhaps TRBD2 (6 bases). Germline CDR1 reads LNHNV; CDR2 reads YYDKDF (reference sequence). Between the trimmed V and J ends, which lost 1 base and 0 bases, there was a span of 12 bases. CDR3 length: 16 residues. The CDR3 sequence is CATSRVPRDYQETQYF. Here the CDR3 DNA reads TGTGCCACCAGCAGAGTTCCACGGGACTACCAAGAGACCCAGTACTTC.

This sequence joins TRBV6-1 and TRBJ2-1; D is undetermined. Germline V gene data show CDR1 as MNHNS and CDR2 as SASEGT. The V and J ends lost 0 bases and 10 bases respectively, with 7 bases between them. This CDR3 has 12 amino acids. In DNA, the CDR3 is TGTGCCAGCAGTGAAGCGTTGTGGGAGCAGTTCTTC. Its translation: CASSEALWEQFF.

The chain is built from TRBV14 and TRBJ2-5, with a possible D match to TRBD2 (5 bases). V lost 3 bases to trimming and J lost 5 bases, with 19 bases between them. Germline CDR1 and CDR2: SGHDN and FVKESK. The length of the CDR3 is 16 residues. CDR3 nucleotides: TGTGCCAGCAGCCATTCTACTCCCCGGAGGTGGGAGACCCAGTACTTC. It yields the protein CASSHSTPRRWETQYF. Variable domain in full (rest from reference TRBV14 and TRBJ2-5): EAGVTQFPSHSVIEKGQTVTLRCDPISGHDNLYWYRRVMGKEIKFLLHFVKESKQDESGMPNNRFLAERTGGTYSTLKVQPAELEDSGVYFCASSHSTPRRWETQYFGPGTRLLVL.

As DNA, the CDR3 is TGCGCCAGCAGCATTCAGGTGGATCAGCCCCAGCATTTT. Amino acid sequence: CASSIQVDQPQHF. The V call is TRBV5-1, the J call TRBJ1-5; D not resolved. CDR1 SGHRS and CDR2 YFSETQ come from the germline V gene. With 4 bases removed from V and 5 bases from J, the gap between germline ends came to 10 bases. The CDR3 contains 13 residues.

As concerns this clone: At one boundary the junction diverges from the germline segment, which might be a read error. The chain carries TRBV5-1 and TRBJ2-5, with TRBD1 as a possible D gene (7 bases). Germline V gene lookup returns CDR1 SGHRS and CDR2 YFSETQ. There are 16 residues in the CDR3. The CDR3 DNA is TGCGCCAGCAGCAACCCCAGGGGGGATTTGCAAGTGACCCAGTACTTC. Protein product: CASSNPRGDLQVTQYF.

A single count supports this clone. The rearrangement joins TRBV29-1 to TRBJ2-3, with 11 bases fitting TRBD2. The CDR3 contains 16 residues. The junction had 7 bases not matched to a gene; V was cut back by 4 bases and J by 1 base. In germline, CDR1 is SQVTM, CDR2 ANQGSEA. In DNA, the CDR3 is TGCAGCGTTGTGAATGCACTAGCGGGGGGCACAGATACGCAGTATTTT. The encoded protein is CSVVNALAGGTDTQYF.

The chain employs TRBV27 and TRBJ1-2; D gene uncertain. V dropped 2 bases and J dropped 8 bases, with 15 bases sitting between them. The V gene's germline CDR1 is MNHEY and CDR2 SMNVEV (reference sequence). This CDR3 spans 14 amino acids. CDR3 nucleotides: TGTGCCAGCAGTTTAGATGCCGGGTCCCGAGGCTACACCTTC. Encoded protein: CASSLDAGSRGYTF.

CDR3 DNA sequence: TGTGCCAGCAGTTTAAGCGGGGGGGTCTACAATGAGCAGTTCTTC. Translating gives CASSLSGGVYNEQFF. This chain uses TRBV27 with TRBJ2-1; 10 bases are a match to TRBD2. CDR1 and CDR2 (germline): MNHEY, SMNVEV (reference sequence). The CDR3 is 15 amino acids. V lost 2 bases, J lost 3 bases, and 1 base stayed unmatched.

V usage is TRBV7-8 and J usage is TRBJ2-1; D assignment may be TRBD1 or TRBD2 (5 bases each). Germline CDR1 is SGHVS and CDR2 is FQNEAQ. Trimming stripped 3 bases from V and 4 bases from J, with 16 bases between. The CDR3 is 16 residues long. This chain's CDR3 is CASSFVGTGLYNEQFF. The CDR3 DNA is TGTGCCAGCAGCTTTGTGGGGACGGGTTTATACAATGAGCAGTTCTTC.

V is TRBV28 and J is TRBJ2-4; D uncertain. Germline V gives CDR1 MDHEN, CDR2 SYDVKM. Trimming removed 6 bases at V and 0 bases at J, with 6 bases between. There are 13 residues in the CDR3. CDR3 loop: CASSGLAKNIQYF. DNA of the CDR3: TGTGCCAGCAGCGGGCTAGCCAAAAACATTCAGTACTTC.

This clone was seen once. The J gene is TRBJ1-3, the V gene TRBV7-9; D gene ambiguous. The CDR3 consists of 13 residues. Germline values: CDR1 SEHNR, CDR2 FQNEAQ (reference sequence). Between the trimmed V and J ends, which lost 6 bases and 8 bases, there was a span of 14 bases. CDR3 in amino acids: CASSSDGRDTIYF. CDR3 bases: TGTGCCAGCAGTTCGGATGGGCGAGACACCATATATTTT. The full variable domain, in which reference TRBV7-9 and TRBJ1-3 provide the parts outside the CDR3, is DTGVSQNPRHKITKRGQNVTFRCDPISEHNRLYWYRQTLGQGPEFLTYFQNEAQLEKSRLLSDRFSAERPKGSFSTLEIQRTEQGDSAMYLCASSSDGRDTIYFGEGSWLTVV.

The chain employs TRBV5-4 and TRBJ2-3; unclear D gene. There are 14 residues in the CDR3. V was trimmed by 2 bases and J by 2 bases, leaving 9 bases between them. Germline V gene data show CDR1 as SGHNT and CDR2 as YYREEE (reference sequence). Here the CDR3 DNA reads TGTGCCAGCAGCTTCGCGTTTTTCACAGATACGCAGTATTTT. This sequence encodes CASSFAFFTDTQYF.

This clone was recorded only once. The chain has TRBV5-1 and TRBJ1-6, with 8 bases that match TRBD1. CDR3 length equals 14 residues. Germline V lookup: CDR1 SGHRS, CDR2 YFSETQ. The V gene end was trimmed by 5 bases and the J gene end by 14 bases; junction bases not matched to a gene: 12. Written as DNA, the CDR3 is TGCGCCAGCAGTTTCGTGGCAGGGGGCGCGTCCCTCCACTTT. This sequence encodes CASSFVAGGASLHF.

The chain joins TRBV10-3 to TRBJ1-4, with D perhaps matching TRBD1 (6 bases). V lost 4 bases and J lost 7, with 10 bases in between. Looked up from germline, CDR1 is ENHRY and CDR2 is SYGVKD. This CDR3 has 13 amino acids. Here the CDR3 DNA reads TGTGCCATCAGTGCGGGGGGCTTTGAAAAACTGTTTTTT. This gives the protein CAISAGGFEKLFF.

The rearrangement uses TRBV5-1 and TRBJ1-4, with TRBD1 identical over 7 bases. Trimming took 4 bases from V and 6 from J; bases not matched to a gene: 3. The CDR3 is 13 residues long. Germline V lookup: CDR1 SGHRS, CDR2 YFSETQ. CDR3: CASSRTGDEKLFF. The DNA for the CDR3 is TGCGCCAGCAGCAGAACAGGGGATGAAAAACTGTTTTTT.

The table lists this clone with a count of one. This sequence joins TRBV21-1 and TRBJ2-2; TRBD1 is the table's D call and was not checked against the DNA. TRBV21-1 is recorded as a pseudogene. There are 18 residues in the CDR3. The CDR3 spells CASSNRRDRGLSTGELFF. The CDR3 coding sequence is TGTGCCAGCAGCAACCGCCGGGACAGGGGGCTTTCCACCGGGGAGCTGTTTTTT.

V gene TRBV5-8 combines with J gene TRBJ1-2; maybe TRBD1 (5 bases). The V gene lost 4 bases and the J gene lost 3 bases, with 13 bases spanning the gap. The CDR3 is 14 residues long. Per the germline V gene, CDR1 is SGHTS and CDR2 is YDEGEE. This chain's CDR3 is CASSPHQGHYGYTF. The DNA of the CDR3 is TGTGCCAGCAGCCCGCATCAGGGCCACTATGGCTACACCTTC. Supplemented by reference TRBV5-8 and TRBJ1-2, the full variable domain reads EAGVTQSPTHLIKTRGQQATLRCSPISGHTSVYWYQQALGLGLQFLLWYDEGEERNRGNFPPRFSGRQFPNYSSELNVNALELEDSALYLCASSPHQGHYGYTFGSGTRLTVV.

The CDR3 loop is CASSESGPNLLEPQHF. CDR3 bases: TGTGCCAGCAGTGAATCGGGCCCTAATCTGCTAGAGCCCCAGCATTTT. The chain recombines TRBV25-1 with TRBJ1-5; unclear D gene. There are 16 residues in the CDR3. V gave up 1 base and J gave up 8 bases, with 18 bases separating them. Germline CDR1 MGHDK, CDR2 SYGVNS. Full variable domain (missing parts from reference TRBV25-1 and TRBJ1-5): EADIYQTPRYLVIGTGKKITLECSQTMGHDKMYWYQQDPGMELHLIHYSYGVNSTEKGDLSSESTVSRIRTEHFPLTLESARPSHTSQYLCASSESGPNLLEPQHFGDGTRLSIL.

The chain links TRBV4-2 to TRBJ2-7, with 10 bases matching TRBD1. V shed 4 bases and J 1 base; nucleotides not matched to a gene: 4. The CDR3 is 15 amino acids. Per the germline V gene, CDR1 is LGHNA and CDR2 is YNFKEQ. This CDR3 reads CASSPGTGDSYEQYF. The CDR3 region has the DNA TGTGCCAGCAGCCCAGGGACAGGGGATTCCTACGAGCAGTACTTC.

The chain carries TRBV10-2 and TRBJ1-2, with D unresolved. The CDR3 runs 12 residues. V gave up 6 bases and J gave up 0 bases, with 5 bases separating them. Germline V gives CDR1 WSHSY, CDR2 SAAADI. The CDR3 region has the DNA TGCGCCAGCAGGGAAGCTAACTATGGCTACACCTTC. Translating it yields CASREANYGYTF.

This clone is a singleton in its sample. V is TRBV6-5 and J is TRBJ1-2, with TRBD1 identical over 10 bases. Germline V lookup: CDR1 MNHEY, CDR2 SVGAGI. The CDR3 runs to 12 residues. Unmatched junction bases numbered 4, after V lost 10 bases and J lost 5 bases. DNA of the CDR3: TGTGCCACCTCGGACAGGGGGTATGGCTACACCTTC. Protein: CATSDRGYGYTF.

The V and J genes are TRBV28 and TRBJ1-2, with D possibly TRBD1 on 5 matching bases. The germline V gene encodes CDR1 MDHEN and CDR2 SYDVKM. The CDR3 runs to 14 residues. Trimming shortened V by 6 bases and J by 4 bases, and 15 bases separated the two germline ends. CDR3 sequence (DNA): TGTGCCAGCAGCTGGGGCGAGGGTATCTATGGCTACACCTTC. This codes for CASSWGEGIYGYTF.

The chain employs TRBV10-3 and TRBJ2-1; D is unclear. The CDR3 consists of 16 residues. With 4 bases removed from V and 1 base from J, the gap between germline ends came to 14 bases. Looked up from germline, CDR1 is ENHRY and CDR2 is SYGVKD. DNA for the CDR3: TGTGCCATCAGTGGGCTAGTCGTGGATTCCTACAATGAGCAGTTCTTC. As protein: CAISGLVVDSYNEQFF.